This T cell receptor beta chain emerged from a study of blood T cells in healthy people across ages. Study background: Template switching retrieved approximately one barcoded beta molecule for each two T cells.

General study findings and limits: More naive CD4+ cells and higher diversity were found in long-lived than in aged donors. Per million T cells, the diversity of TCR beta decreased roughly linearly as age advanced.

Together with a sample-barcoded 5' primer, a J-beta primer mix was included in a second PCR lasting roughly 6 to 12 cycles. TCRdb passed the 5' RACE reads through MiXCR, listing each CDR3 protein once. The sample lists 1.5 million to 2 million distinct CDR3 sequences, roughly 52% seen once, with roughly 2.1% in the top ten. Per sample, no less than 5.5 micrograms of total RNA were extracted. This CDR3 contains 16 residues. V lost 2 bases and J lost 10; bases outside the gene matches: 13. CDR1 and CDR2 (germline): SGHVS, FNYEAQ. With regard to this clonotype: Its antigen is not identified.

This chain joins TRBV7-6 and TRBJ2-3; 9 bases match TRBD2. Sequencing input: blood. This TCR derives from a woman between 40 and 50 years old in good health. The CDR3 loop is CASSLHKGTSSRAQYF. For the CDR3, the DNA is TGTGCCAGCAGCTTACACAAAGGGACTAGCAGTAGGGCGCAGTATTTT. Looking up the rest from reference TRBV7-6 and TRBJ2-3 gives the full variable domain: GAGVSQSPRYKVTKRGQDVALRCDPISGHVSLYWYRQALGQGPEFLTYFNYEAQQDKSGLPNDRFSAERPEGSISTLTIQRTEQRDSAMYRCASSLHKGTSSRAQYFGPGTRLTVL.